This T cell receptor beta chain was sequenced in a study of blood T cell repertoires in COVID-19 (dated by TCRdb to 2018 to 2021). In terms of the full investigation: The collaborator samples originated in the United States, Italy and Spain and spanned the acute and convalescent phases of COVID-19. The prospective study material was composed of cDNA or gDNA derived from T cells, B-cell-depleted T cells, or PBMCs. The dataset comprised deeply sampled blood TCRbeta repertoires from subjects exposed to, actively infected with, or recovered from COVID-19. The repertoires were made available in a free public database intended to serve as a resource for research on the immune response to SARS-CoV-2. Samples were obtained from the ongoing ImmuneRACE study (first 160 participants) and from over a thousand subjects provided by 6 global collaborators. Sample metadata almost always included a de-identified subject ID, COVID-19 status, age in years and sex. HLA class I and class II types, where available, came from metadata supplied by the sample provider rather than from assay-based typing. Study-level results and caveats: The quantity of clinical and demographic metadata differed by source and by participant and was supplied without curation.

In the prospective study, participants were roughly 18 to 95 years old, resided in fewer than 25 geographic areas of the United States, and were enrolled through a virtual design. To assign participants to cohorts, the prospective study relied on clinical history that participants themselves reported in a screening survey and a study questionnaire. Exposed participants were defined as having been in contact with someone with a PCR-confirmed or clinician-diagnosed COVID-19 case within 2 weeks of study entry. Mobile phlebotomists in the prospective study collected whole blood, serum and a nasopharyngeal or oropharyngeal swab from every participant. Participants in the prospective study had the option to provide additional blood draws and questionnaires over a roughly 2-month period. Prospective study blood samples were shipped either frozen or at room temperature before DNA extraction. The immunoSEQ Assay, a bias-controlled multiplex PCR, was used to amplify TCRbeta CDR3 regions from genomic DNA. Regarding the original processing steps: Within the assay, amplification of reference gene primers was used to estimate how many nucleated cells each sample contained. Sequence reads were collapsed and filtered to measure the absolute abundance of every unique TCRbeta CDR3 rearrangement. For each sample, productive Simpson clonality was calculated as the square root of Simpson's diversity index across productive rearrangements. TCRdb retrieved this table from immuneACCESS and kept in-frame rearrangements only. Not all clones are present; in checked studies, unresolved V genes account for under half, and no reason is known for the remainder. Clonal size and the V and J genes are those of that table, whereas D and trimming came from the DNA. Present in this sample are more than 200,000 clones, approximately 88% of which were seen just once. Under 4.5% of the sample is in the top ten clones.

With regard to this clone: Its specific antigen is unknown. No base qualities exist here, and no much larger clone lies one base off it.

From its cysteine to its phenylalanine, the CDR3 spans 14 amino acids. Just the 42-base CDR3 DNA is kept, in frame starting at base 1. Relative to germline, V is missing 4 bases and J is missing 4 bases, with 9 bases of the junction outside any gene match. CDR1 and CDR2 were assigned from the germline V gene as SQVTM and ANQGSEA. This chain is built from TRBV29-1 and TRBJ1-2, with 7 middle bases fitting TRBD1. What was sequenced was PBMCs or T cells enriched from blood (not recorded which). This sequence was found in a woman aged 25-40 years who had been exposed to COVID-19. DNA sequence: TGCAGCGTTGGAGGAGGGGGCAGGTTCTATGGCTACACCTTC. Its product reads: CSVGGGGRFYGYTF.